What follows are 5 T cell receptor beta chains derived from one specimen sequenced in a study of T cell changes during pregnancy in multiple sclerosis. Sequencing was performed with immunoSEQ multiplex PCR; in TCRdb, only in-frame clones are kept and a portion is missing. The table lists tens of thousands of clones, 93% of them singletons. Sample: peripheral blood, taken in the second trimester of pregnancy. These receptors came from a female donor with multiple sclerosis, enrolled in a pregnancy study.

This clone was seen just once. The chain uses TRBV7-9 and TRBJ2-7, with 11 nucleotides matching TRBD1. From germline, CDR1 is SEHNR and CDR2 FQNEAQ (reference sequence). Trimming cost V 5 bases and J 7 bases; bases outside gene matches: 10. The CDR3 consists of 15 residues. Written as DNA, the CDR3 is TGTGCCAGCAGCATGGGGGGACAGGGGGATTGGGAGCAGTACTTC. Translating it yields CASSMGGQGDWEQYF.

This clone was found once. The chain couples TRBV29-1 to TRBJ1-1, with 8 bases that match TRBD1. J was trimmed by 10 bases and V by 7 bases; bases with no gene match: 8. CDR1 is SQVTM, CDR2 ANQGSEA, per germline. The CDR3 sequence is 11 residues long. The CDR3 DNA reads TGCAGCGGGTGGACAGGGAGGGGAGCTTTCTTT. Its protein product is CSGWTGRGAFF. Full variable domain (remainder filled in from reference TRBV29-1 and TRBJ1-1): SAVISQKPSRDICQRGTSLTIQCQVDSQVTMMFWYRQQPGQSLTLIATANQGSEATYESGFVIDKFPISRPNLTFSTLTVSNMSPEDSSIYLCSGWTGRGAFFGQGTRLTVV.

Written as DNA, the CDR3 is TGTGCCACCAGCAGTGGCAGGGGATACGAGCAGTACTTC. Translated: CATSSGRGYEQYF. The chain combines TRBV15 with TRBJ2-7, with TRBD1 as a possible D gene (6 bases). This CDR3 comprises 13 residues. The germline V and J ends were trimmed by 3 bases and 4 bases, with 10 bases remaining between them. Looked up from germline, CDR1 is LNHNV and CDR2 is YYDKDF (reference sequence). Looking up the rest from reference TRBV15 and TRBJ2-7 gives the full variable domain: DAMVIQNPRYQVTQFGKPVTLSCSQTLNHNVMYWYQQKSSQAPKLLFHYYDKDFNNEADTPDNFQSRRPNTSFCFLDIRSPGLGDTAMYLCATSSGRGYEQYFGPGTRLTVT.

CDR3 region: CASSLEGGGQPQHF. CDR3 DNA sequence: TGCGCCAGCAGCTTGGAAGGCGGGGGCCAGCCCCAGCATTTT. The V and J genes are TRBV5-1 and TRBJ1-5, with D maybe TRBD1 (6 bases). Per the germline V gene, CDR1 is SGHRS and CDR2 is YFSETQ. V dropped 0 bases and J dropped 7 bases, with 11 bases sitting between them. The CDR3 has 14 amino acids.

This clone was picked up a small number of times. CDR3 in amino acids: CASSQERQIEAFF. The CDR3 region has the DNA TGCGCCAGCAGCCAAGAACGACAGATCGAAGCTTTCTTT. This chain joins TRBV4-1 and TRBJ1-1, with D maybe TRBD1 (5 bases). This CDR3 has 13 amino acids. V was clipped by 0 bases and J by 8 bases, with 10 bases between them. Germline values: CDR1 MGHRA, CDR2 YSYEKL.